This paragraph covers one T cell receptor (beta chain) sequence. The CDR3 end is not reached by the read, which stops 3 residues before it; the germline J gene fills it in. The sample belongs to a study of T cells in women clearing cervical HPV infection. Sequencing was performed with immunoSEQ multiplex PCR; in TCRdb, only in-frame clones are kept and a portion is missing. The specimen's table records some 30,000 clones. Germline V gene lookup returns CDR1 MNHNS and CDR2 SASEGT. The V gene lost 4 bases and the J gene lost 0 bases, with 10 bases spanning the gap. There are 15 residues in the CDR3. Sequenced input: blood buffy coat. The chain is built from TRBV6-1 and TRBJ1-3; D gene uncertain. The receptor comes from a woman between 18 and 75 years old with a cervical HPV16 infection that either progressed to CIN3+ or cleared (not recorded which). The sequenced CDR3 bases are TGTGCCAGCAGTGTGGGCAGCATCTCTGGAAACACC. Translation gives CASSVGSISGNT. The CDR3 in its entirety is CASSVGSISGNTIYF.